The 23 T cell receptor beta chains below were found in one sample sequenced in a study of blood T cell repertoires in COVID-19. The method was immunoSEQ multiplex PCR; TCRdb's version includes in-frame clones alone and lacks a portion of them. The repertoire holds some 100,000 clones, with 90% as singletons. Sequencing was carried out using peripheral blood. Every receptor here comes from a man aged 45 to 65 with acute or convalescent COVID-19.

The genes are TRBV10-3 and TRBJ2-1; 10 bases agree with TRBD2. V lost 3 bases and J lost 9; bases outside the gene matches: 11. Per germline, CDR1 ENHRY and CDR2 SYGVKD. The CDR3 is made up of 16 amino acids. DNA for the CDR3: TGTGCCATCAGTGATCTGTCTAGCGGGAGTTTCGGTGAGCAGTTCTTC. This sequence encodes CAISDLSSGSFGEQFF.

V gene TRBV25-1 combines with J gene TRBJ2-3, with 8 bases matching TRBD2. V shed 4 bases and J 0 bases; nucleotides not matched to a gene: 9. Germline-derived CDR1 and CDR2 are MGHDK and SYGVNS. This CDR3 contains 17 residues. The CDR3 region is CASSAGILAASTDTQYF. CDR3 in DNA: TGTGCCAGCAGTGCCGGGATACTAGCGGCTAGCACAGATACGCAGTATTTT.

The sample holds one count of this clone. This chain joins TRBV19 and TRBJ2-3; weak D call: TRBD2 (6 bases). Trimming removed 5 bases at V and 8 bases at J, with 20 bases between. CDR3 length equals 15 residues. From germline, CDR1 is LNHDA and CDR2 SQIVND (reference sequence). As DNA, the CDR3 is TGTGCCAGTAGTGAATCGGGAGTACCTGCGGGTACGCAGTATTTT. It specifies CASSESGVPAGTQYF.

The table lists this clone with a count of one. This rearrangement joins TRBV6-5 to TRBJ2-7, with 8 bases identical to TRBD1. Germline CDR1 MNHEY, CDR2 SVGAGI. This CDR3 spans 14 amino acids. With 6 bases clipped from V and 2 bases from J, the junction kept 6 bases outside the gene matches. CDR3 DNA: TGTGCCAGCAGGTACACAGGGGGAACCTACGAGCAGTACTTC. Its translation is CASRYTGGTYEQYF.

The chain is built from TRBV15 and TRBJ1-5; no reliable D call. Per germline, CDR1 LNHNV and CDR2 YYDKDF (reference sequence). CDR3 length: 14 amino acids. Trimming stripped 1 base from V and 5 bases from J, with 9 bases between. CDR3 amino acids: CATSRGLSDQPQHF. The CDR3 nucleotides read TGTGCCACCAGCAGAGGTCTTTCCGATCAGCCCCAGCATTTT.

The chain uses TRBV2 and TRBJ1-6; D might be TRBD1 (5 bases). Germline assignment: CDR1 SNHLY and CDR2 FYNNEI. V was trimmed by 5 bases and J by 12 bases, leaving 8 bases between them. The CDR3 covers 11 residues. The chain's CDR3 is CASSRGGPLHF. The CDR3 nucleotides are TGTGCCAGCAGTAGGGGTGGACCCCTCCACTTT.

The chain carries TRBV2 and TRBJ2-1; the D is unclear. V lost 2 bases to trimming and J lost 2 bases, with 7 bases between them. The length of the CDR3 is 14 residues. CDR1 SNHLY and CDR2 FYNNEI come from the germline V gene. For the CDR3, the DNA is TGTGCCAGCAGTGAATTAAGAGCCTACAATGAGCAGTTCTTC. The encoded protein is CASSELRAYNEQFF.

CDR3 in DNA: TGTGCCAGCTCGACGGGTCCGACCTACGAGCAGTACTTC. This sequence encodes CASSTGPTYEQYF. The chain carries TRBV18 and TRBJ2-7; unclear D gene. The V gene's germline CDR1 is KGHSH and CDR2 LQKENI. Trimming removed 6 bases at V and 2 bases at J, with 11 bases between. The CDR3 has 13 residues.

The chain links TRBV30 to TRBJ1-1; no firm D call. Germline assignment: CDR1 GTSNPN and CDR2 SVGIG (reference sequence). V lost 4 bases to trimming and J lost 0 bases, with 6 bases between them. There are 12 residues in the CDR3. The CDR3 coding sequence is TGTGCCTGGACGGAGATGAACACTGAAGCTTTCTTT. Translating it yields CAWTEMNTEAFF.

In DNA, the CDR3 is TGTGCCAGCAGTTACTTTAAGGGACAGCATGAGCAGTTCTTC. Amino acids: CASSYFKGQHEQFF. The J gene is TRBJ2-1, the V gene TRBV6-2 or TRBV6-3; 7 bases match TRBD1. CDR3 size: 14 residues. Trimming at V came to 1 base and at J to 8 bases, leaving 5 bases not matched to a gene. Germline CDR1 MNHEY, CDR2 SVGEGT.

The gene calls are TRBV18 and TRBJ1-6; TRBD1 matches at 9 bases. Germline values: CDR1 KGHSH, CDR2 LQKENI. This CDR3 is 15 amino acids long. Trimming at V came to 3 bases and at J to 6 bases, leaving 3 bases not matched to a gene. The DNA for the CDR3 is TGTGCCAGCTCACCCCCGGGACAGGGTAATTCACCCCTCCACTTT. This codes for CASSPPGQGNSPLHF.

V usage is TRBV7-8 and J usage is TRBJ2-1; 8 bases match TRBD1. Per the germline V gene, CDR1 is SGHVS and CDR2 is FQNEAQ. CDR3 length: 16 amino acids. V shed 4 bases and J 3 bases; nucleotides not matched to a gene: 8. CDR3 residues: CASSSTGGIGYNEQFF. In nucleotides, the CDR3 is TGTGCCAGCAGCTCCACAGGGGGAATTGGCTACAATGAGCAGTTCTTC.

In this sample, this clone turned up once. CDR3 protein: CASSQYEEGRPDTQYF. The CDR3 coding sequence is TGTGCCAGCAGCCAATACGAAGAGGGCCGTCCAGATACGCAGTATTTT. The chain employs TRBV13 and TRBJ2-3, with D possibly being TRBD2 (5 bases). The V gene's germline CDR1 is PRHDT and CDR2 FYEKMQ (reference sequence). Trimming left V 5 bases short and J 4 bases short, with 19 bases between. The CDR3 runs 16 residues.

The chain is built from TRBV14 and TRBJ2-5; TRBD1 agrees at 9 bases. This CDR3 is built from 15 residues. Trimming removed 3 bases from V and 7 bases from J; junction bases left unmatched: 9. Germline lookup yields CDR1 SGHDN and CDR2 FVKESK. CDR3 sequence (DNA): TGTGCCAGCAGCCAGCAACAGGGGGCTGGGGGGACCCAGTACTTC. Translation gives CASSQQQGAGGTQYF.

This chain joins TRBV11-2 and TRBJ1-1, with D possibly matching TRBD1 (6 bases). V was shortened by 2 bases and J by 5 bases, with 9 bases between the two germline ends. The germline CDR1 and CDR2 sequences are SGHAT and FQNNGV. The CDR3 loop spans 13 amino acids. The CDR3 here is CASSLRGSTEAFF. DNA of the CDR3: TGTGCCAGCAGCTTAAGGGGGTCAACTGAAGCTTTCTTT.

This clone was seen only once. The gene calls are TRBV27 and TRBJ2-7, with TRBD2 identical over 8 bases. The CDR3 loop spans 13 amino acids. Germline loops: CDR1 MNHEY, CDR2 SMNVEV (reference sequence). The V segment lost 8 bases and the J segment 1 base; nucleotides outside the gene matches: 4. Here the CDR3 DNA reads TGTGCCAGCCGAGCGGGAGAGTCCTACGAGCAGTACTTC. Residues: CASRAGESYEQYF.

The V gene is TRBV2, the J gene TRBJ2-2; 9 bases map to TRBD1. The J segment lost 4 bases and the V segment lost 6 bases, leaving 12 bases of the junction unmatched. Per the germline V gene, CDR1 is SNHLY and CDR2 is FYNNEI. This CDR3 region has 17 residues. The DNA of the CDR3 is TGTGCCAGCAGACCCACAGGGGGCGTCCACTCCACCGGGGAGCTGTTTTTT. Translating gives CASRPTGGVHSTGELFF.

This chain connects TRBV20-1 to TRBJ2-5; 7 nucleotides align to TRBD2. The junction had 13 bases not matched to a gene; V was cut back by 3 bases and J by 6 bases. Germline assignment: CDR1 DFQATT and CDR2 SNEGSKA (reference sequence). The CDR3 is 15 amino acids. The DNA of the CDR3 is TGCAGTGCTAGTAAGGCGGGAGAACCCTCTCAGACCCAGTACTTC. Amino acid sequence: CSASKAGEPSQTQYF.

The chain employs TRBV27 and TRBJ2-7; D perhaps matches TRBD2 (6 bases). Germline-derived CDR1 and CDR2 are MNHEY and SMNVEV (reference sequence). CDR3 size: 14 residues. V was cut by 2 bases and J by 4 bases, with 12 bases left in between. CDR3 DNA sequence: TGTGCCAGCAGTTTAAACGGGGGTCTGTACGAGCAGTACTTC. Its protein product is CASSLNGGLYEQYF.

This chain links TRBV10-1 with TRBJ2-7, with TRBD2 matching over 11 bases. This CDR3 is 17 amino acids long. Germline V gene lookup returns CDR1 WNHNN and CDR2 SYGVQD (reference sequence). Trimming removed 2 bases from V and 2 bases from J; junction bases left unmatched: 8. For the CDR3, the DNA is TGCGCCAGCAGTGAGCCACTACTAGCGGGGGCTCCCTACGAGCAGTACTTC. Translation gives CASSEPLLAGAPYEQYF.

This rearrangement joins TRBV19 to TRBJ2-7, with unresolved D. Germline lookup yields CDR1 LNHDA and CDR2 SQIVND (reference sequence). V gave up 4 bases and J gave up 4 bases, with 11 bases separating them. The CDR3 runs to 13 residues. The CDR3 sequence is CASSKNYQYEQYF. DNA for the CDR3: TGTGCCAGTAGTAAGAATTACCAGTACGAGCAGTACTTC.

CDR3 residues: CATSNREGAEQYF. CDR3 DNA sequence: TGTGCCACCTCGAATCGGGAGGGTGCCGAGCAGTACTTC. This chain uses TRBV27 with TRBJ2-7; 8 bases line up with TRBD2. The germline CDR1 and CDR2 sequences are MNHEY and SMNVEV (reference sequence). V shed 10 bases and J 6 bases; nucleotides not matched to a gene: 11. The CDR3 contains 13 residues.

The V gene is TRBV5-1, the J gene TRBJ1-4, with D unresolved. The CDR3 is made up of 15 amino acids. Deletions cut 1 base from V and 8 bases from J, with 15 bases between. CDR1 is SGHRS, CDR2 YFSETQ, per germline. CDR3 coding DNA: TGCGCCAGCAGCTTGAGAGGGCTTAATGGGGAAAAACTGTTTTTT. Translation: CASSLRGLNGEKLFF.